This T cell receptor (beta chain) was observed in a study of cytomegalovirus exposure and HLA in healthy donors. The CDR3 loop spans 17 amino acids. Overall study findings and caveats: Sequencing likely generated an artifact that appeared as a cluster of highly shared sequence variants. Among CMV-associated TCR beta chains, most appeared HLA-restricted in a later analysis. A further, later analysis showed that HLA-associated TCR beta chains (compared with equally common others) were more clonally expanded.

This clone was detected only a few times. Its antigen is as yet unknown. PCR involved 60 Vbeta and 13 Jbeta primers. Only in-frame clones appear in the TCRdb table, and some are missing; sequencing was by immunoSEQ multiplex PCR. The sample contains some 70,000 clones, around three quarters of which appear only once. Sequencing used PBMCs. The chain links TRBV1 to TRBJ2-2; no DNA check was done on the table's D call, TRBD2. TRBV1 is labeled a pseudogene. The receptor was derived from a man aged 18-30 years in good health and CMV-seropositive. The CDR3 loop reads CTSSLPESSGYTGELFF. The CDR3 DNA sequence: TGCACCAGCAGCCTCCCAGAGTCTAGCGGGTACACCGGGGAGCTGTTTTTT.